This T cell receptor (beta chain) originates from a study of a mutant IDH1 vaccine in newly diagnosed glioma. The overall study: During weeks 1, 3, 5, 7, 11, 15, 19 and 23, patients received eight vaccinations. Vaccinations were initiated 4-6 weeks following radiotherapy alone, or were given together with temozolomide cycles. Earlier treatment was radiotherapy, temozolomide, or both, with most getting both.

Assay: immunoSEQ multiplex PCR; the TCRdb copy retains only in-frame clones and omits some. Of 110,000 or so clones listed, almost 90% are singletons. Time point defined: week 11, during vaccination. The vaccine gave 300 ug of a 20-mer mutant IDH1 peptide subcutaneously per dose. This clone was seen only a few times. Its matching antigen is unknown. This CDR3 region has 15 residues. Deletions cut 4 bases from V and 3 bases from J, with 16 bases between. Per the germline V gene, CDR1 is SEHNR and CDR2 is FQNEAQ (reference sequence). The chain links TRBV7-9 to TRBJ2-7; D is tentatively TRBD1 or TRBD2 (5 bases each). The clonotype was recovered from a woman aged 45-60 years with glioma. Material: PBMCs, obtained from a glioma patient whose treatment included an IDH1 peptide vaccine. CDR3 region: CASSSGSKGRYEQYF. The CDR3 region has the DNA TGTGCCAGCAGCTCCGGCTCAAAGGGACGCTACGAGCAGTACTTC.